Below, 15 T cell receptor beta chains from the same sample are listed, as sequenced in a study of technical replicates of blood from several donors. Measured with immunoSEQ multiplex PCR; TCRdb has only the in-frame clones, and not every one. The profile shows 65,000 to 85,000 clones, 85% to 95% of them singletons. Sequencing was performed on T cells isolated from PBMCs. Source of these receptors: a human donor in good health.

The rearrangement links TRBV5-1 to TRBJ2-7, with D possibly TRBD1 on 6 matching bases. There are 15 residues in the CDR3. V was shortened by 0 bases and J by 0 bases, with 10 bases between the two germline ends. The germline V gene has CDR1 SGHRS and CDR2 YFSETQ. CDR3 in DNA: TGCGCCAGCAGCTTGGTTACAGGGAGCTCCTACGAGCAGTACTTC. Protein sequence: CASSLVTGSSYEQYF. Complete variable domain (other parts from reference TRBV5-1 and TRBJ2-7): KAGVTQTPRYLIKTRGQQVTLSCSPISGHRSVSWYQQTPGQGLQFLFEYFSETQRNKGNFPGRFSGRQFSNSRSEMNVSTLELGDSALYLCASSLVTGSSYEQYFGPGTRLTVT.

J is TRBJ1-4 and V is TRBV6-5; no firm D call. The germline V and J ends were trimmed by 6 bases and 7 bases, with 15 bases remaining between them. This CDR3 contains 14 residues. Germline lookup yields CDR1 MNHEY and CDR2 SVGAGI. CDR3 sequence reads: CASRRTAEGEKLFF. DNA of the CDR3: TGTGCCAGCAGAAGGACGGCGGAGGGTGAAAAACTGTTTTTT.

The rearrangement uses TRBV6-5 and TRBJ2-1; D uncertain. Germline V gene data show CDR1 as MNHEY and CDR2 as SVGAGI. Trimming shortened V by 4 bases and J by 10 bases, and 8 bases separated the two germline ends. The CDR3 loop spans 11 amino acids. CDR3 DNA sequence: TGTGCCAGCAGTTCGTCCCTCGAGCAGTTCTTC. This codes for CASSSSLEQFF.

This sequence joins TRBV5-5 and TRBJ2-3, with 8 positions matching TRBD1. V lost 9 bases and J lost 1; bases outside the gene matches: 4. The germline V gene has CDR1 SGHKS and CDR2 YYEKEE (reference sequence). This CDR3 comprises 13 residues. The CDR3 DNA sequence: TGTGCCACCCTGGACAGGGGCACAGATACGCAGTATTTT. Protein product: CATLDRGTDTQYF. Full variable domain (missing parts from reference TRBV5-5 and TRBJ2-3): DAGVTQSPTHLIKTRGQQVTLRCSPISGHKSVSWYQQVLGQGPQFIFQYYEKEERGRGNFPDRFSARQFPNYSSELNVNALLLGDSALYLCATLDRGTDTQYFGPGTRLTVL.

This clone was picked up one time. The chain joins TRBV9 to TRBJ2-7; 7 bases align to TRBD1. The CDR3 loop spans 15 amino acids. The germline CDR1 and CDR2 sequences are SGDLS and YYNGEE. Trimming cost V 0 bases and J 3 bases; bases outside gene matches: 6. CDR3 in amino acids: CASSVDGRGNYEQYF. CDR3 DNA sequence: TGTGCCAGCAGCGTAGACGGCAGGGGGAACTACGAGCAGTACTTC.

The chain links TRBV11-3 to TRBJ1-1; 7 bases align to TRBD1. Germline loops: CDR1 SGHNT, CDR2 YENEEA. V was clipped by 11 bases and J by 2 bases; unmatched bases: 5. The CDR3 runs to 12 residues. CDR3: CAVRQGNTEAFF. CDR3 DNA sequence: TGTGCCGTAAGACAGGGTAACACTGAAGCTTTCTTT.

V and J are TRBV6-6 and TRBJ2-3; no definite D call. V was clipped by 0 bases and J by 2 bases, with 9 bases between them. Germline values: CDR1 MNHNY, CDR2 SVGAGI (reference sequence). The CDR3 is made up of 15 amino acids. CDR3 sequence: CASSYSISVTDTQYF. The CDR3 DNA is TGTGCCAGCAGTTACTCGATTTCGGTCACAGATACGCAGTATTTT.

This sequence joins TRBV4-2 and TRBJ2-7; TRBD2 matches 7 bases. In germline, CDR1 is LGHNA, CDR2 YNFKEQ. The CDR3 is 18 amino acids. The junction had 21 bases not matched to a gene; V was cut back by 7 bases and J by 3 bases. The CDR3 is CASTSGWGGTGTSYEQYF. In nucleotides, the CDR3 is TGTGCCAGCACCTCGGGGTGGGGGGGAACCGGGACCAGCTACGAGCAGTACTTC.

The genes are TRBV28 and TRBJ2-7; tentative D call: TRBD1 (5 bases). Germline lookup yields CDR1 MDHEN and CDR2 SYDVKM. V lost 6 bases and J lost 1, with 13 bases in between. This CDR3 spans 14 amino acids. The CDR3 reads CASSQTTVSYEQYF. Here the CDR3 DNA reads TGTGCCAGCAGCCAAACGACAGTATCCTACGAGCAGTACTTC.

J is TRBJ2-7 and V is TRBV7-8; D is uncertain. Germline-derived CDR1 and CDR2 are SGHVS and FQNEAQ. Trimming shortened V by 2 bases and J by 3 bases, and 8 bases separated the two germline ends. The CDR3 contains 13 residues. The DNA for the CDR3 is TGTGCCAGCAGCTTATTCTCCGGCTACGAGCAGTACTTC. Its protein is CASSLFSGYEQYF.

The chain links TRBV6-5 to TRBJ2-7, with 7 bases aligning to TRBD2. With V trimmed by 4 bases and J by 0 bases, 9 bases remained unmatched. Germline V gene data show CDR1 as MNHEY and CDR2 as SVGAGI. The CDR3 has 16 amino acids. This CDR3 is CASSSTLLASSYEQYF. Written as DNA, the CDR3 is TGTGCCAGCAGTTCGACCCTACTAGCGAGCTCCTACGAGCAGTACTTC.

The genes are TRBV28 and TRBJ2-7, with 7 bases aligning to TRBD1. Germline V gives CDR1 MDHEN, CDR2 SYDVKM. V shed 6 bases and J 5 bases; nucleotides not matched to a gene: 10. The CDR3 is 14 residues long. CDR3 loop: CASRLLTGDHEQYF. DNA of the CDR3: TGTGCCAGCAGGCTACTTACAGGGGACCACGAGCAGTACTTC.

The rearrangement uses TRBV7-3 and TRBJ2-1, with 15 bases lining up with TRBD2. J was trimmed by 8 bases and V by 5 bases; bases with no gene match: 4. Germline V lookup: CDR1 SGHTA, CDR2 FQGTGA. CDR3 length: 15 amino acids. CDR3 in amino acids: CASSHRTSGRDEQFF. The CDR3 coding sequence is TGTGCCAGCAGCCATCGGACTAGCGGGAGGGATGAGCAGTTCTTC.

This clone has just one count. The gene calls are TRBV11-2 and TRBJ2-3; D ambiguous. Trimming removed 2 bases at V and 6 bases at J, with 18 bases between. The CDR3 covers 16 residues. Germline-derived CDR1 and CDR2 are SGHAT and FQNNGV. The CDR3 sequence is CASSLLSRSILDTQYF. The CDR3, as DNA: TGTGCCAGCAGCTTACTGTCTCGGTCCATTCTGGATACGCAGTATTTT.

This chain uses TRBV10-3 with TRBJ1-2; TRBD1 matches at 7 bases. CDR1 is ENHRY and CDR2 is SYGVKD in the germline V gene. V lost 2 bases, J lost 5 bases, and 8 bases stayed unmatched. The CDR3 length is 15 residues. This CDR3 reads CAISETQPGQYGYTF. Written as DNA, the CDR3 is TGTGCCATCAGTGAGACGCAACCGGGACAGTATGGCTACACCTTC.